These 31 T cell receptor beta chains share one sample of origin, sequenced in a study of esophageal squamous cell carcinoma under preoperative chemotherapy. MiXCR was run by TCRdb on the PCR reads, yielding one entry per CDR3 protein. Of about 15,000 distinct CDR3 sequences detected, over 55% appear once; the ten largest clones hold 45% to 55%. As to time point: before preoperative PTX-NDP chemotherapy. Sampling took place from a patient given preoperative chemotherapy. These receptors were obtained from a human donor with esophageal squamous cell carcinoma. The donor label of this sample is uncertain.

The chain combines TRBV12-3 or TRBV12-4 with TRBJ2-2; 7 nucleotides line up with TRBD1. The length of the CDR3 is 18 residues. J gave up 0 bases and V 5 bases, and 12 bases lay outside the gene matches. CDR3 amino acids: CASSPQDRNIANTGELFF. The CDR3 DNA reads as TGTGCCAGCAGTCCTCAGGACAGGAATATCGCGAACACCGGGGAGCTGTTTTTT.

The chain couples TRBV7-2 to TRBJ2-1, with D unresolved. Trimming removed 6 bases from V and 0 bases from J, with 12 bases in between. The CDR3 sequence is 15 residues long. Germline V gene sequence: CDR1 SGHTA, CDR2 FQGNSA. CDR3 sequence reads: CASRLDRSSYNEQFF. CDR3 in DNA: TGTGCCAGCAGATTGGACCGGAGCTCCTACAATGAGCAGTTCTTC.

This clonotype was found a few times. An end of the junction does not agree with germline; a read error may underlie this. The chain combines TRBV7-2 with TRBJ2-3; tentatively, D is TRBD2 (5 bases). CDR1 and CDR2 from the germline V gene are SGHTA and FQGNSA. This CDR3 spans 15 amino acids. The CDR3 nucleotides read TGTGCCAGCAGCTTAGCTGCAGCGGAGTCGCACAGATCAGTCTTT. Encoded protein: CASSLAAAESHRSVF.

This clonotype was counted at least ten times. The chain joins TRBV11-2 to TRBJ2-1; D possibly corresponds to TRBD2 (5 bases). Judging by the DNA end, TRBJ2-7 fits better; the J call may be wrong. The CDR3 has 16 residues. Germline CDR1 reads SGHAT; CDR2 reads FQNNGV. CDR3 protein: CASSLGLASSYNEQYF. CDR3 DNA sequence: TGTGCCAGCAGCTTGGGTCTAGCTAGCTCCTACAATGAGCAGTACTTC.

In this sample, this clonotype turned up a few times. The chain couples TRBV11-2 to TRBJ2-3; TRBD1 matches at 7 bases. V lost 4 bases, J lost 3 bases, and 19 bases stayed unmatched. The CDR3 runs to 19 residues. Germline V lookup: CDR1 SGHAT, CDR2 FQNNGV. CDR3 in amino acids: CASSYRPTRQSGGTDTQYF. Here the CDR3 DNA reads TGTGCCAGCAGCTACCGACCCACCCGACAGTCAGGGGGAACAGATACGCAGTATTTT.

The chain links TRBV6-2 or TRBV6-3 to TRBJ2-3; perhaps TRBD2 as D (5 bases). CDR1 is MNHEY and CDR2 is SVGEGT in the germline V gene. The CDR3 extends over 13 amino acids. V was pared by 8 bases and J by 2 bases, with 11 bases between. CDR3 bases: TGTGCCAGCTCAACTCGGGACACAGATACGCAGTATTTT. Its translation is CASSTRDTDTQYF.

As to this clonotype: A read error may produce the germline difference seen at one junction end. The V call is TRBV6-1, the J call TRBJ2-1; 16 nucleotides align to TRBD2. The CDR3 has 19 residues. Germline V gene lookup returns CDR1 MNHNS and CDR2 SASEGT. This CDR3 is CASSEHLGLAGGGYSEQFF. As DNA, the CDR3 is TGTGCCAGCAGTGAGCATCTGGGACTAGCGGGAGGGGGTTACAGTGAGCAGTTCTTC.

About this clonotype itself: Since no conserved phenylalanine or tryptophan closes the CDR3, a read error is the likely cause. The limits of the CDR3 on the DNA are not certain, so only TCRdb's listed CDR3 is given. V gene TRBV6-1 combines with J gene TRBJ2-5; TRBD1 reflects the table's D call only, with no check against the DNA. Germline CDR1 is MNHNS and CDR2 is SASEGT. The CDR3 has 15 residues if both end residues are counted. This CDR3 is CASREGQGGAETQFS.

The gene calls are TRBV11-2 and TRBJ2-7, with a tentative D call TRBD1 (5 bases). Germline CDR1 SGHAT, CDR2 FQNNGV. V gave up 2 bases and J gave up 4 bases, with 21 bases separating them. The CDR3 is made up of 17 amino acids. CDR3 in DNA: TGTGCCAGCAGCTTAAAAATGGGGCTAGGAGTGGCGTACGAGCAGTACTTC. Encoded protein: CASSLKMGLGVAYEQYF.

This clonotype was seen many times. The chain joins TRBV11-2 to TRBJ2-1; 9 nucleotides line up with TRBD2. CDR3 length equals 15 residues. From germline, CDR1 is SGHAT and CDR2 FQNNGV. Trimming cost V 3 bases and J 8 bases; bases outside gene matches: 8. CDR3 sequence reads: CASSFAGGGGDEQFF. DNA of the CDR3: TGTGCCAGCAGCTTTGCGGGAGGGGGAGGGGATGAGCAGTTCTTC. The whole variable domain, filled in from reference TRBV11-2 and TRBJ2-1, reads EAGVAQSPRYKIIEKRQSVAFWCNPISGHATLYWYQQILGQGPKLLIQFQNNGVVDDSQLPKDRFSAERLKGVDSTLKIQPAKLEDSAVYLCASSFAGGGGDEQFFGPGTRLTVL.

CDR3 protein: CASSQQEPTDTQYF. The CDR3 DNA follows: TGCGCCAGCAGCCAACAGGAACCCACAGATACGCAGTATTTT. The chain carries TRBV4-1 and TRBJ2-3, with D unclear. CDR3 length: 14 amino acids. In germline, CDR1 is MGHRA, CDR2 YSYEKL. V dropped 2 bases and J dropped 2 bases, with 8 bases sitting between them.

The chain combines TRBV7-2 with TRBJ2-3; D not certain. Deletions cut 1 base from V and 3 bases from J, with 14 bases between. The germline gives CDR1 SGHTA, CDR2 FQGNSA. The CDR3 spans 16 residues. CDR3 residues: CASSLGIQLGTDTQYF. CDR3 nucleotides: TGTGCCAGCAGCTTAGGGATCCAGCTCGGGACAGATACGCAGTATTTT.

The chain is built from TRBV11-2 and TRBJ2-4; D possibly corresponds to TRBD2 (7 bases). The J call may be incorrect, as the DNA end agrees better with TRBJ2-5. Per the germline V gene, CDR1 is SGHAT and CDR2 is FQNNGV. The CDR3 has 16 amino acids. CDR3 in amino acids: CASRVGGGGVPETQYF. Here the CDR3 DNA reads TGTGCCAGCAGGGTAGGAGGGGGGGGTGTCCCAGAGACCCAGTACTTC.

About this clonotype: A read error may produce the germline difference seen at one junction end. The CDR3 reads CASSEGRQGHPDTQYF. The CDR3 DNA reads as TGTGCCAGCAGTGAAGGTAGGCAGGGACACCCAGATACGCAGTATTTC. The rearrangement uses TRBV6-1 and TRBJ2-3, with a possible D match to TRBD1 (6 bases). Germline CDR1 reads MNHNS; CDR2 reads SASEGT. The CDR3 sequence is 16 residues long.

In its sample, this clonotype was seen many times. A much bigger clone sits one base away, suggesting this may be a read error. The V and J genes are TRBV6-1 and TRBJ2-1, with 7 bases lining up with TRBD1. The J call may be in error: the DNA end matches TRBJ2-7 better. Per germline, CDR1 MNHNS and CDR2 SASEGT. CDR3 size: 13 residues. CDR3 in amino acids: CASKGQIYNEQYF. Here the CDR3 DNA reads TGTGCCAGCAAGGGACAGATCTACAATGAGCAGTACTTC.

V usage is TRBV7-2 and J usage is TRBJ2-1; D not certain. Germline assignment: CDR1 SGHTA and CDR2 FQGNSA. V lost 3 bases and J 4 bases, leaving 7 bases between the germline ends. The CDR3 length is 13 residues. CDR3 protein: CASSFSRYNEQFF. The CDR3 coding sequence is TGTGCCAGCAGCTTCTCACGGTACAATGAGCAGTTCTTC.

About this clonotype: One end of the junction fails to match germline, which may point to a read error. The CDR3 DNA reads TGTGCCAGCAGCTCACTCCCCGGGACTAGCGGGAGCCTCGCTGGGGCCTACGTGCTGAACTTC. Protein sequence: CASSSLPGTSGSLAGAYVLNF. V gene TRBV11-3 combines with J gene TRBJ2-6, with TRBD2 matching over 14 bases. Germline V CDR1 and CDR2: SGHNT, YENEEA. This CDR3 contains 21 residues. The variable domain in full, with the rest retrieved from reference TRBV11-3 and TRBJ2-6, is EAGVVQSPRYKIIEKKQPVAFWCNPISGHNTLYWYLQNLGQGPELLIRYENEEAVDDSQLPKDRFSAERLKGVDSTLKIQPAELGDSAVYLCASSSLPGTSGSLAGAYVLNFGAGSRLTVL.

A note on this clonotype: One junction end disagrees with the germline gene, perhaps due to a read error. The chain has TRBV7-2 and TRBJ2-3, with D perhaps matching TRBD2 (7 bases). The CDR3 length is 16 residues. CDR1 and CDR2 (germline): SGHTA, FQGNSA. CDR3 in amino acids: CASSARGGGGQETQYF. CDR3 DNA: TGTGCCAGCAGCGCACGAGGGGGGGGGGGCCAAGAGACGCAGTACTTT.

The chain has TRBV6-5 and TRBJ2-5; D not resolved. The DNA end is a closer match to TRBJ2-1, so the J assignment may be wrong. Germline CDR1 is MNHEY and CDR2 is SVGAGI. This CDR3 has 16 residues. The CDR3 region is CASSYRTSKSYNEQFF. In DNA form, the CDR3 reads TGTGCCAGCAGTTACCGCACGTCAAAATCCTACAATGAGCAGTTCTTC.

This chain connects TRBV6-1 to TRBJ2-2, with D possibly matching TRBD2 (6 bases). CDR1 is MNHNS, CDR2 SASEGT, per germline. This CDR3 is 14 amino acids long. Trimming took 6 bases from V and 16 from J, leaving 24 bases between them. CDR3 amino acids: CASSLGLNTEAQFF. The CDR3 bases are TGTGCCAGCAGCCTGGGACTCAACACCGAGGCGCAGTTTTTT.

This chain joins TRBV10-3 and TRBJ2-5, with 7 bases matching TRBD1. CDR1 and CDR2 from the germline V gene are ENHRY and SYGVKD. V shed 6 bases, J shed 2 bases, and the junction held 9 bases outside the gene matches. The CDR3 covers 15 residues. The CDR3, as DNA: TGTGCCATCAGCCGAGACAGGGCACTACAAGAGACCCAGTACTTC. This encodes CAISRDRALQETQYF.

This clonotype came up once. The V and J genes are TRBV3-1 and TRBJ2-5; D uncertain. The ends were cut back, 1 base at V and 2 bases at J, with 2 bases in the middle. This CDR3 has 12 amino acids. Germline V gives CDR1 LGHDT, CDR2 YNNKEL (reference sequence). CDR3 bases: TGTGCCAGCAGCCAAGGTCAAGAGACCCAGTACTTC. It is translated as CASSQGQETQYF.

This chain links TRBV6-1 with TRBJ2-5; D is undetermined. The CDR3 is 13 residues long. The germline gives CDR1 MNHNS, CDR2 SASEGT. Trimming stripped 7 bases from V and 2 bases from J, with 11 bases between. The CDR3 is CASKNPQQETQYF. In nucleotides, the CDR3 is TGTGCCAGCAAAAACCCACAGCAAGAGACCCAGTACTTC.

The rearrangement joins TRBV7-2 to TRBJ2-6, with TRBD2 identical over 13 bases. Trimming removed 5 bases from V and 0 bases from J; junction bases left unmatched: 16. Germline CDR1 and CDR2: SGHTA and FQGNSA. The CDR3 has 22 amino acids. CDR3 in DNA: TGTGCCAGCAGCAGTTTCCGACGGACTAGCGGGGGTTCCACCTCTGGGGCCAACGTCCTGACTTTC. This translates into CASSSFRRTSGGSTSGANVLTF.

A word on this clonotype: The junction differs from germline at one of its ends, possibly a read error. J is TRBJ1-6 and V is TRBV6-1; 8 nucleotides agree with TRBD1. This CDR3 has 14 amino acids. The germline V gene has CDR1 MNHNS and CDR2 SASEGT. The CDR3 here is CASTDRGWAYEQYF. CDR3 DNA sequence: TGTGCCAGCACCGACAGGGGATGGGCTTACGAGCAGTACTTT.

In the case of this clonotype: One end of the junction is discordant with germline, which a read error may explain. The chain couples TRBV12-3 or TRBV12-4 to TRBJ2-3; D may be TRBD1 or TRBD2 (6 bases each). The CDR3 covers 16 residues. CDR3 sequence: CASGGYGGGDTETQYF. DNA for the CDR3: TGTGCCAGCGGGGGTTACGGGGGCGGTGACACAGAGACGCAGTACTTT.

The DNA for the CDR3 is TGTGCCAGCGCTAGCGGGGGGGACAAAAACATGCAGTACTTC. This gives the protein CASASGGDKNMQYF. The J gene is TRBJ2-1, the V gene TRBV6-1; 12 bases are shared with TRBD2. The DNA end favors TRBJ2-7, so the J call may be wrong. The CDR3 sequence is 14 residues long. CDR1 MNHNS and CDR2 SASEGT come from the germline V gene.

The CDR3 nucleotides read TGTGCCAGCAGTCATCGGACAGGGAACACCGGGGAGCTGTTTTTT. Residues: CASSHRTGNTGELFF. This chain connects TRBV6-1 to TRBJ2-2; 7 bases fit TRBD1. CDR3 length: 15 amino acids. Germline lookup yields CDR1 MNHNS and CDR2 SASEGT. V trimming: 5 bases; J trimming: 1 base; junction bases outside the gene matches: 4.

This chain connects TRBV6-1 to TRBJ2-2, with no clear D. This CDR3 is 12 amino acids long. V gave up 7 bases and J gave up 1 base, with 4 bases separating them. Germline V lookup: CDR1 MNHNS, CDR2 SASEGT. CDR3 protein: CASNGNTGELFF. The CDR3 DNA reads TGTGCCAGCAACGGGAACACCGGGGAGCTGTTTTTT.

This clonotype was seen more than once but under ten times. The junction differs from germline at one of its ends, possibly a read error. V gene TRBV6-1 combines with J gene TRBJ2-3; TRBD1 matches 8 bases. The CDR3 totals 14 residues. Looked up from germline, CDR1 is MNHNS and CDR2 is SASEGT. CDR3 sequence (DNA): TGTGCCAGCAGGACCCGGGGGACAGGAGATGCGCAGTATTTT. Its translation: CASRTRGTGDAQYF.

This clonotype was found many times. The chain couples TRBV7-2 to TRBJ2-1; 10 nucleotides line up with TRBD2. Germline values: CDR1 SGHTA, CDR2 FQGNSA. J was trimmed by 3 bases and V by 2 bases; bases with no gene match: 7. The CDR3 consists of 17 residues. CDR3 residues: CASSLSPGLAYYNEQFF. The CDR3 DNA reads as TGTGCCAGCAGCTTATCCCCGGGACTAGCGTACTACAATGAGCAGTTCTTC.